What follows describes a single T cell receptor (beta chain). Its antigen is not identified. TCRdb processed the RT-PCR reads anew with MiXCR; each CDR3 protein has one entry. The sample gives about 480,000 distinct CDR3 sequences, around 9.9% of which show up once; approximately 12% is in the top ten. This record belongs to a study of response to subunit inactivated influenza vaccine. Whole-study findings and limits: Researchers suggested that each seasonal influenza vaccination recruits few new T cells.

The CDR3 is 14 residues long. Trimming shortened V by 4 bases and J by 3 bases, and 12 bases separated the two germline ends. The chain uses TRBV12-3 or TRBV12-4 and TRBJ1-2; D uncertain. The receptor was derived from a man between 45 and 60 years old who received an inactivated influenza vaccine. Specimen: PBMCs from blood, collected 40 to 50 days after vaccination. The CDR3 DNA reads as TGTGCCAGCAGTTCCCTTGGCAACTACTATGGCTACACCTTC. This translates into CASSSLGNYYGYTF.